The rows below give T cell receptor beta chains drawn from one sample of a study of blood T cell repertoires in COVID-19. TCRdb keeps only in-frame clones here, not all; method: immunoSEQ multiplex PCR. Of roughly 200,000 clones in the sample, 84% were seen once. The sequenced material came from peripheral blood. The receptors originated from a woman at least 80 years old with COVID-19, enrolled during active disease. Both conserved end residues are part of each CDR3. Each record gives: clone size, V gene, J gene, D gene, CDR3 DNA, CDR3 protein. D genes are given only for firm matches. Not every row has a clone size; where given, it reads once, few, many or a size class.

>-|TRBV28|TRBJ2-2|-
TGTGCCAGCAACAGGAACACCGGGGAGCTGTTTTTT
CASNRNTGELFF
>-|TRBV18|TRBJ2-5|TRBD1
TGTGCCAGCTCACCACCACGCGGGACAGGGGGAATCCAAGAGACCCAGTACTTC
CASSPPRGTGGIQETQYF
>-|TRBV6-4|TRBJ2-2|TRBD1
TGTGCCAGCAGGACAGGGGACATCGGGGAGCTGTTTTTT
CASRTGDIGELFF
>-|TRBV19|TRBJ2-1|TRBD2
TGTGCCAGTAGGGTAGCGGGGTCCTACAATGAGCAGTTCTTC
CASRVAGSYNEQFF
>-|TRBV3-1/TRBV3-2|TRBJ1-2|-
TGTGCCAGCAGCCAAGGTTTAGGGGCAGGGCGCTACACCTTC
CASSQGLGAGRYTF
>few|TRBV4-1|TRBJ2-4|-
TGCGCCAGCAGCCAGGGGAGAGCAGGACTAGCCAAAAACATTCAGTACTTC
CASSQGRAGLAKNIQYF
>-|TRBV18|TRBJ2-7|TRBD1
TGTGCCAGCTCACCACCGGGACAGGGGAGAGAGGGGCAGTACTTC
CASSPPGQGREGQYF
>-|TRBV7-9|TRBJ2-2|-
TGTGCCAGCAGCTTACTCGGGGCCGGGGAGCTGTTTTTT
CASSLLGAGELFF
>-|TRBV14|TRBJ1-2|-
TGTGCCAGCAGCCAAGTCCAGGGCGGGAGCTACACCTTC
CASSQVQGGSYTF
>once|TRBV5-1|TRBJ2-7|-
TGCGCCAGCAGCTTGGGGCCCCACTACGAGCAGTACTTC
CASSLGPHYEQYF
>few|TRBV5-1|TRBJ1-1|-
TGCGCCAGCAGCCAACAGGGTGGAGACACTGAAGCTTTCTTT
CASSQQGGDTEAFF
>-|TRBV18|TRBJ2-7|TRBD1
TGTGCCAGCTCACCAATCCGGGACAGCGACGAGCAGTACTTC
CASSPIRDSDEQYF
>-|TRBV6-5|TRBJ2-5|-
TGTGCCAGCACCTCTTTAGCGCGGAAAGAGACCCAGTACTTC
CASTSLARKETQYF
>-|TRBV10-3|TRBJ2-2|TRBD2
TGTGCCATCGGGGGGCTAGCGGGCAACACCGGGGAGCTGTTTTTT
CAIGGLAGNTGELFF
>-|TRBV2|TRBJ1-1|TRBD1
TGTGCCAGCAGGGGGGACAGGGCAAACACTGAAGCTTTCTTT
CASRGDRANTEAFF
>-|TRBV5-4|TRBJ2-7|-
TGTGCCAGCAGCCTCGGCGGCCAGGGGGGAAAATACGAGCAGTACTTC
CASSLGGQGGKYEQYF
>-|TRBV2|TRBJ1-1|TRBD1
TGTGCCAGCAGATTACAGGGGGCGCGGACTGAAGCTTTCTTT
CASRLQGARTEAFF
>few|TRBV28|TRBJ2-5|-
TGTGCCAGCAGTATACCGAGGACGGCCGGAGGGGAGACCCAGTACTTC
CASSIPRTAGGETQYF